The 27 T cell receptor beta chains below all came from one sample that was sequenced in a study of chemoradiotherapy in HPV16-positive cancers. Assay used: immunoSEQ multiplex PCR; TCRdb lists only in-frame clones, some missing. The sample gives some 6,600 clones, roughly four fifths of which show up once; 7.5% to 9.5% is in the top ten. The specimen was tumor tissue, collected from a patient who underwent chemoradiotherapy. These receptors were obtained from a human donor with HPV-associated anogenital cancer.

V and J are TRBV4-3 and TRBJ1-3; the D is unclear. The length of the CDR3 is 15 residues. V was pared by 1 base and J by 3 bases, with 10 bases between. Germline V lookup: CDR1 LGHNA, CDR2 YSLEER. CDR3: CASSQVNGFGNTIYF. In DNA form, the CDR3 reads TGCGCCAGCAGCCAAGTCAACGGTTTTGGAAACACCATATATTTT.

This chain uses TRBV13 with TRBJ2-1; 7 positions match TRBD1. V lost 3 bases, J lost 3 bases, and 5 bases stayed unmatched. CDR3 size: 15 residues. Germline CDR1 is PRHDT and CDR2 is FYEKMQ (reference sequence). The CDR3 is CASSFSQGFYNEQFF. The CDR3 DNA follows: TGTGCCAGCAGCTTTTCACAGGGGTTCTACAATGAGCAGTTCTTC.

This clone qualifies as large. The V call is TRBV28, the J call TRBJ2-7; D gene uncertain. The CDR3 is 12 residues long. Trimming took off 5 bases at V and 6 bases at J, with 11 bases between the two ends. CDR1 is MDHEN, CDR2 SYDVKM, per germline. CDR3 sequence: CASSVGLAEQYF. The CDR3 bases are TGTGCCAGCAGTGTAGGGTTGGCCGAGCAGTACTTC. Variable domain in full (rest from reference TRBV28 and TRBJ2-7): DVKVTQSSRYLVKRTGEKVFLECVQDMDHENMFWYRQDPGLGLRLIYFSYDVKMKEKGDIPEGYSVSREKKERFSLILESASTNQTSMYLCASSVGLAEQYFGPGTRLTVT.

This clone was observed once. The V and J genes are TRBV7-8 and TRBJ2-5; D gene uncertain. CDR1 SGHVS and CDR2 FQNEAQ come from the germline V gene. The CDR3 loop spans 13 amino acids. V lost 1 base, J lost 2 bases, and 5 bases lay in between. The CDR3 loop reads CASSLDRQETQYF. CDR3 DNA sequence: TGTGCCAGCAGCTTAGACAGACAAGAGACCCAGTACTTC. The whole variable domain, remainder taken from reference TRBV7-8 and TRBJ2-5, is GAGVSQSPRYKVAKRGQDVALRCDPISGHVSLFWYQQALGQGPEFLTYFQNEAQLDKSGLPSDRFFAERPEGSVSTLKIQRTQQEDSAVYLCASSLDRQETQYFGPGTRLLVL.

This chain uses TRBV5-5 with TRBJ1-1; D remains ambiguous. Trimming took 0 bases from V and 7 from J, leaving 13 bases between them. CDR1 and CDR2 from the germline V gene are SGHKS and YYEKEE (reference sequence). This CDR3 spans 14 amino acids. The CDR3 here is CASSLGMEGLEAFF. CDR3 DNA sequence: TGTGCCAGCAGCTTGGGAATGGAAGGACTTGAAGCTTTCTTT.

The chain is built from TRBV4-1 and TRBJ1-1; D is ambiguous. V was cut by 0 bases and J by 0 bases, with 5 bases left in between. Looked up from germline, CDR1 is MGHRA and CDR2 is YSYEKL. This CDR3 is 14 amino acids long. CDR3 sequence (DNA): TGCGCCAGCAGCCAAGATCCGGTGAACACTGAAGCTTTCTTT. It yields the protein CASSQDPVNTEAFF.

In DNA, the CDR3 is TGTGCCAGCAGTCGCCCGGGACAGACAAAAGTTGGCACCTTC. Translation: CASSRPGQTKVGTF. The chain employs TRBV28 and TRBJ1-2, with 7 nucleotides matching TRBD1. The CDR3 consists of 14 residues. Germline V gene data show CDR1 as MDHEN and CDR2 as SYDVKM. Trimming cost V 5 bases and J 13 bases; bases outside gene matches: 16.

This rearrangement joins TRBV11-2 to TRBJ2-7, with D possibly being TRBD1 (6 bases). In germline, CDR1 is SGHAT, CDR2 FQNNGV. Between the trimmed V and J ends, which lost 5 bases and 2 bases, there was a span of 10 bases. CDR3 length: 13 residues. The CDR3: CASSQWGPYEQYF. The CDR3 DNA reads TGTGCCAGCAGCCAGTGGGGGCCCTACGAGCAGTACTTC.

This sequence joins TRBV14 and TRBJ1-1, with D unresolved. CDR1 is SGHDN and CDR2 is FVKESK in the germline V gene. Trimming left V 4 bases short and J 5 bases short, with 11 bases between. The CDR3 extends over 13 amino acids. CDR3 residues: CASSREGLTEAFF. The CDR3 nucleotides read TGTGCCAGCAGCCGAGAGGGATTGACTGAAGCTTTCTTT.

This clone was recorded a few times. The chain couples TRBV7-2 to TRBJ1-1; 8 nucleotides align to TRBD1. The trim removed 4 bases at V and 7 bases at J, leaving 8 bases unmatched. The germline gives CDR1 SGHTA, CDR2 FQGNSA. The CDR3 sequence is 14 residues long. The CDR3, as DNA: TGTGCCAGCAGCTCACCAGGGGGCAGGAATGAAGCTTTCTTT. Its protein product is CASSSPGGRNEAFF.

This clone was picked up one time. The chain links TRBV7-2 to TRBJ1-2; D might be TRBD1 (6 bases). CDR1 and CDR2 (germline): SGHTA, FQGNSA. The CDR3 loop spans 15 amino acids. V gave up 5 bases and J gave up 3 bases, with 16 bases separating them. Here the CDR3 reads CASSLSSGAYYGYTF. CDR3 in DNA: TGTGCCAGCAGCCTTAGCTCGGGGGCGTACTATGGCTACACCTTC.

The chain links TRBV10-2 to TRBJ1-6; the D is unclear. The CDR3 length is 13 residues. V was trimmed by 6 bases and J by 5 bases, leaving 8 bases between them. In germline, CDR1 is WSHSY, CDR2 SAAADI. This CDR3 reads CASSTRNNSPLHF. The CDR3 nucleotides read TGCGCCAGCAGCACACGGAATAATTCACCCCTCCACTTT.

V is TRBV6-1 and J is TRBJ1-4; D ambiguous. Germline assignment: CDR1 MNHNS and CDR2 SASEGT. V was trimmed by 1 base and J by 5 bases, leaving 11 bases between them. The CDR3 totals 15 residues. CDR3 sequence: CASSEGRRINEKLFF. In nucleotides, the CDR3 is TGTGCCAGCAGTGAAGGACGGCGAATAAATGAAAAACTGTTTTTT.

V usage is TRBV4-3 and J usage is TRBJ2-1; tentatively, D is TRBD2 (6 bases). V was cut by 1 base and J by 10 bases, with 14 bases left in between. The CDR3 totals 14 residues. CDR1 and CDR2 from the germline V gene are LGHNA and YSLEER. The CDR3 spells CASSQAVQGGEQFF. The CDR3 DNA reads TGCGCCAGCAGCCAAGCCGTCCAGGGAGGAGAGCAGTTCTTC.

The rearrangement links TRBV30 to TRBJ2-1; 11 bases map to TRBD1. The CDR3 has 16 amino acids. The junction had 8 bases not matched to a gene; V was cut back by 4 bases and J by 3 bases. Germline V CDR1 and CDR2: GTSNPN, SVGIG (reference sequence). The CDR3 spells CAWNPGTGGVYNEQFF. The CDR3 DNA is TGTGCCTGGAATCCCGGGACAGGGGGAGTCTACAATGAGCAGTTCTTC. The full variable domain, completed using reference TRBV30 and TRBJ2-1, is SQTIHQWPATLVQPVGSPLSLECTVEGTSNPNLYWYRQAAGRGLQLLFYSVGIGQISSEVPQNLSASRPQDRQFILSSKKLLLSDSGFYLCAWNPGTGGVYNEQFFGPGTRLTVL.

V gene TRBV6-4 combines with J gene TRBJ1-6; 7 bases agree with TRBD1. With V trimmed by 4 bases and J by 5 bases, 8 bases remained unmatched. Germline assignment: CDR1 MRHNA and CDR2 SNTAGT. This CDR3 has 16 amino acids. CDR3 in DNA: TGTGCCAGCAGTGTGGGCAGGGGGGCGGATAATTCACCCCTCCACTTT. Translating it yields CASSVGRGADNSPLHF.

The chain carries TRBV30 and TRBJ1-1; D call uncertain. Germline V gene data show CDR1 as GTSNPN and CDR2 as SVGIG (reference sequence). The V gene lost 0 bases and the J gene lost 2 bases, with 13 bases spanning the gap. This CDR3 region has 15 residues. DNA for the CDR3: TGTGCCTGGAGTGTATATTGGCAGGATAACACTGAAGCTTTCTTT. It translates to CAWSVYWQDNTEAFF.

This clone was recorded once. CDR3 sequence: CASTIGAGTNNEQFF. The DNA of the CDR3 is TGTGCCAGCACCATTGGCGCGGGGACCAACAATGAGCAGTTCTTC. The chain employs TRBV28 and TRBJ2-1; D might be TRBD2 (6 bases). CDR3 length equals 15 residues. Per germline, CDR1 MDHEN and CDR2 SYDVKM. Trimming pared 7 bases from V and 5 bases from J, leaving 18 bases between.

The chain employs TRBV6-1 and TRBJ1-5; D perhaps matches TRBD1 (6 bases). Germline V gene data show CDR1 as MNHNS and CDR2 as SASEGT. V was cut by 3 bases and J by 3 bases, with 9 bases left in between. There are 14 residues in the CDR3. For the CDR3, the DNA is TGTGCCAGCAGTGACAGGGGCTACAATCAGCCCCAGCATTTT. Translated: CASSDRGYNQPQHF.

A few counts support this clone. V gene TRBV7-6 combines with J gene TRBJ1-5, with D possibly matching TRBD1 (5 bases). This CDR3 comprises 13 residues. Germline lookup yields CDR1 SGHVS and CDR2 FNYEAQ. Trimming removed 1 base at V and 6 bases at J, with 7 bases between. The CDR3: CASSLGGTQPQHF. CDR3 sequence (DNA): TGTGCCAGCAGCTTAGGAGGGACTCAGCCCCAGCATTTT.

This chain links TRBV28 with TRBJ2-1; D is undetermined. Germline lookup yields CDR1 MDHEN and CDR2 SYDVKM. The V end was cut by 4 bases, the J end by 12 bases, with 13 bases between. CDR3 length: 12 residues. The CDR3 protein is CASSSPEWTQFF. The CDR3 DNA reads as TGTGCCAGCAGTTCCCCAGAGTGGACGCAGTTCTTC.

This clone was seen more than once but under ten times. The chain combines TRBV7-2 with TRBJ2-3; unclear D gene. V lost 6 bases to trimming and J lost 2 bases, with 12 bases between them. This CDR3 has 14 residues. Germline lookup yields CDR1 SGHTA and CDR2 FQGNSA. In DNA form, the CDR3 reads TGTGCCAGCAGACCAACTCCTAACACAGATACGCAGTATTTT. This gives the protein CASRPTPNTDTQYF.

This chain joins TRBV6-1 and TRBJ2-3; TRBD2 matches at 8 bases. V gave up 2 bases and J gave up 5 bases; unmatched junction bases: 12. Germline assignment: CDR1 MNHNS and CDR2 SASEGT. The CDR3 is 17 amino acids. The CDR3 reads CASSESGRGANGDTQYF. The CDR3 DNA is TGTGCCAGCAGTGAAAGTGGGCGGGGGGCCAATGGAGATACGCAGTATTTT.

The CDR3 sequence: CASSLGTDNTEAFF. Written as DNA, the CDR3 is TGCGCCAGCAGCTTGGGTACAGATAACACTGAAGCTTTCTTT. The J gene is TRBJ1-1, the V gene TRBV5-1, with D hard to call. The CDR3 runs to 14 residues. Germline assignment: CDR1 SGHRS and CDR2 YFSETQ. V lost 0 bases to trimming and J lost 2 bases, with 8 bases between them.

By share of the sample, this clone is large. The chain combines TRBV19 with TRBJ1-2; no clear D gene. V lost 4 bases and J 0 bases, leaving 12 bases between the germline ends. CDR1 is LNHDA and CDR2 is SQIVND in the germline V gene (reference sequence). CDR3 size: 15 residues. This chain's CDR3 is CASSTVARTNYGYTF. As DNA, the CDR3 is TGTGCCAGTAGTACCGTCGCGCGGACTAACTATGGCTACACCTTC.

This clone was picked up a small number of times. The chain employs TRBV5-4 and TRBJ2-1; D may be TRBD2 (6 bases). Germline CDR1 reads SGHNT; CDR2 reads YYREEE (reference sequence). Between the trimmed V and J ends, which lost 4 bases and 10 bases, there was a span of 9 bases. The CDR3 totals 11 residues. Here the CDR3 reads CASSVLAEQFF. The CDR3 region has the DNA TGTGCCAGCAGCGTCCTAGCGGAGCAGTTCTTC.

The chain uses TRBV5-1 and TRBJ2-5; the D is unclear. Looked up from germline, CDR1 is SGHRS and CDR2 is YFSETQ. Trimming removed 0 bases from V and 2 bases from J, with 8 bases in between. The CDR3 sequence is 14 residues long. CDR3 DNA: TGCGCCAGCAGCTTGGAGACACCTCAAGAGACCCAGTACTTC. The encoded protein is CASSLETPQETQYF.